This T cell receptor beta chain was recorded in a study of Ad26.COV2.S vaccination and SARS-CoV-2 variants. On the study more broadly: The study gave Ad26.COV2.S intramuscularly, once or twice 56 days apart.

This clone was counted only a few times. Profiling relied on immunoSEQ multiplex PCR, and the TCRdb table lists in-frame clones only, not all of them. The sample lists roughly 700,000 clones, 89% occurring once. The germline CDR1 and CDR2 sequences are LNHDA and SQIVND (reference sequence). J was trimmed by 3 bases and V by 4 bases; bases with no gene match: 4. The CDR3 loop spans 15 amino acids. Treatment indicated: approximately 18 received Ad26.COV2.S at low or high dose, single or two shots; about five received placebo; per-sample allocation not given. Collection of samples fell on day 63 after the first vaccine or placebo injection.

The rearrangement links TRBV19 to TRBJ1-5, with 9 bases identical to TRBD1. This sequence was found in a person between 18 and 65 years old who received the Ad26.COV2.S COVID-19 vaccine or a placebo. The sequencing here drew on peripheral blood, taken in a trial of Ad26.COV2.S vaccine versus placebo. CDR3 loop: CASSSTGGINQPQHF. CDR3 DNA sequence: TGTGCCAGTAGTAGCACAGGGGGCATCAATCAGCCCCAGCATTTT.